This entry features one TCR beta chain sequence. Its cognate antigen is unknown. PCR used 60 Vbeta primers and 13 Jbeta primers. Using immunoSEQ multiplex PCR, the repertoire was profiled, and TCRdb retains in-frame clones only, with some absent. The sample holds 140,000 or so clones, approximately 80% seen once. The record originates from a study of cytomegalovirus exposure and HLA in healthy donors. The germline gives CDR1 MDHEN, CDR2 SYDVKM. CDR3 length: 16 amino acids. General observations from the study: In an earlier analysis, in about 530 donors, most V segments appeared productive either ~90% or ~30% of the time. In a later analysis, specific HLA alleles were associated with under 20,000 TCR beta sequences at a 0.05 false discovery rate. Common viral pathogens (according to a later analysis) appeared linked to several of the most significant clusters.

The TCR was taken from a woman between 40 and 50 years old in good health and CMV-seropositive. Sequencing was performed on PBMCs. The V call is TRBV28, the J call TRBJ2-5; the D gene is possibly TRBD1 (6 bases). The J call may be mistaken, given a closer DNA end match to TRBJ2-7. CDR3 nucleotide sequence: TGTGCCAGCAGGGGGGCTGGGCTGCGCGGCAGGAACGAGCAGTACTTC. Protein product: CASRGAGLRGRNEQYF.